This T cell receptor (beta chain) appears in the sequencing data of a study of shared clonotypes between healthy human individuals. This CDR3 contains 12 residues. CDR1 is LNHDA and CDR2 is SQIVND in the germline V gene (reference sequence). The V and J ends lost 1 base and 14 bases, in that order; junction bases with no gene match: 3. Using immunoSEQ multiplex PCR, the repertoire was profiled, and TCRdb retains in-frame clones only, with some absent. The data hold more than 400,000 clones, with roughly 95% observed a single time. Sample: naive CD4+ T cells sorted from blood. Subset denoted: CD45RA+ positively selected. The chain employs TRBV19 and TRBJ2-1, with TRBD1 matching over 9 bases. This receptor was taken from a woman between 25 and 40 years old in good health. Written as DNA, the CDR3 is TGTGCCAGTAGTATAGTTGGGGACAGGGAGTTCTTC. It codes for CASSIVGDREFF.